The clone carrying this T cell receptor beta chain was seen ten or more times. The data stem from a study of identical twins. Trimming removed 5 bases at V and 5 bases at J, with 7 bases between. This CDR3 comprises 12 residues. Per the germline V gene, CDR1 is KGHDR and CDR2 is SFDVKD. TCRdb ran MiXCR on the 5' RACE reads and lists one entry per CDR3 protein. The table lists about 700,000 distinct CDR3 sequences, approximately 6% of them singletons. This sequence originates from a man in his late teens or twenties in good health. Sample: naive T cells sorted from blood. This chain links TRBV24-1 with TRBJ2-3, with D maybe TRBD1 (6 bases). CDR3 sequence (DNA): TGTGCCACCAGTGGAGGGGGAGATACGCAGTATTTT. This codes for CATSGGGDTQYF.